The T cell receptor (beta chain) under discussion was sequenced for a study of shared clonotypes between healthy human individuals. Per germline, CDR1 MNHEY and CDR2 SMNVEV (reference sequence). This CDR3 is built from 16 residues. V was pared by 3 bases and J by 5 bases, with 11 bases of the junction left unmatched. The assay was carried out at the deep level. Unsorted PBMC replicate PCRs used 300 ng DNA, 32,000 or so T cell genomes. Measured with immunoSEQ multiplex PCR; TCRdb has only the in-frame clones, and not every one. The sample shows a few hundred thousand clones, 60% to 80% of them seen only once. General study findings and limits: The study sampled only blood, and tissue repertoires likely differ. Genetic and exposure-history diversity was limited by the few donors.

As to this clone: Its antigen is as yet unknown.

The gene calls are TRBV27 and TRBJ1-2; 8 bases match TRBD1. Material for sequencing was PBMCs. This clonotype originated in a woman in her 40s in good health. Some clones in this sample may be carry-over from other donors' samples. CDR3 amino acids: CASSFGTGEVGYGYTF. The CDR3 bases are TGTGCCAGCAGTTTCGGGACAGGAGAGGTTGGGTATGGCTACACCTTC.